The following is a TCR beta chain sequence with its context. The data originate from a study of cytomegalovirus exposure and HLA in healthy donors. Primers: 60 Vbeta forward and 13 Jbeta reverse. Some clones are missing from TCRdb's copy, which holds only in-frame ones; the method was immunoSEQ multiplex PCR. This table holds some 120,000 clones, 77% found once. Looked up from germline, CDR1 is MGHDK and CDR2 is SYGVNS. V shed 5 bases and J 1 base; nucleotides not matched to a gene: 7. This CDR3 has 15 amino acids. The TCR sequence derives from a human donor in good health. The sample was PBMCs. The chain joins TRBV25-1 to TRBJ2-5, with 7 bases matching TRBD2. The CDR3 DNA follows: TGTGCCAGCAGTCCCGGAAGCGGGATCCAAGAGACCCAGTACTTC. Its protein is CASSPGSGIQETQYF.